Listed below are T cell receptor beta chains from one sample, sequenced in a study of OX40 agonist ivuxolimab in advanced cancers. The table came from immunoSEQ multiplex PCR; TCRdb's copy has only in-frame clones and leaves some out. Of 50,000 to 75,000 clones listed, roughly three quarters are singletons. Material: CD4+ or CD8+ T cells sorted from blood, obtained in a trial of the OX40 agonist ivuxolimab. Receptors originate from an adult with an advanced solid tumor such as melanoma, head and neck, liver or kidney cancer. Each CDR3 is given with its conserved first and last residue.

v_gene	j_gene	CDR3aa
TRBV5-1	TRBJ2-7	CASSDRTGISYEQYF
TRBV11-2	TRBJ2-7	CASSLTNSYEQYF
TRBV14	TRBJ2-2	CASSPLRAGGLTGELFF
TRBV15	TRBJ2-5	CATSRERAPGETQYF
TRBV7-6	TRBJ2-2	CASSERVLAARSGELFF
TRBV2	TRBJ1-6	CASAGQVPSPLHF
TRBV19	TRBJ1-4	CASSISLWSATNEKLFF
TRBV5-1	TRBJ2-7	CASSRGGGPPYEQYF
TRBV7-8	TRBJ1-1	CASSDSGQGPSTEAFF
TRBV28	TRBJ2-7	CASSLTWSLGRDRERMGSYEQYF
TRBV18	TRBJ2-3	CASSPPGLATDTQYF
TRBV18	TRBJ2-3	CASSPPSLDTQYF
TRBV27	TRBJ2-1	CASGKADSRSSGEQFF
TRBV4-1	TRBJ2-7	CASSHQGTEDGQYF
TRBV9	TRBJ2-1	CASSGLAVRAYNEQFF
TRBV9	TRBJ1-1	CASSVAPGLGAEAFF
TRBV6-5	TRBJ2-7	CASSYSWGGHYEQYF
TRBV6-1	TRBJ2-7	CASSDRAYYEQYF
TRBV10-3	TRBJ1-3	CAISEFVGSGNTIYF
TRBV18	TRBJ1-5	CASTSTGGLSNQPQHF